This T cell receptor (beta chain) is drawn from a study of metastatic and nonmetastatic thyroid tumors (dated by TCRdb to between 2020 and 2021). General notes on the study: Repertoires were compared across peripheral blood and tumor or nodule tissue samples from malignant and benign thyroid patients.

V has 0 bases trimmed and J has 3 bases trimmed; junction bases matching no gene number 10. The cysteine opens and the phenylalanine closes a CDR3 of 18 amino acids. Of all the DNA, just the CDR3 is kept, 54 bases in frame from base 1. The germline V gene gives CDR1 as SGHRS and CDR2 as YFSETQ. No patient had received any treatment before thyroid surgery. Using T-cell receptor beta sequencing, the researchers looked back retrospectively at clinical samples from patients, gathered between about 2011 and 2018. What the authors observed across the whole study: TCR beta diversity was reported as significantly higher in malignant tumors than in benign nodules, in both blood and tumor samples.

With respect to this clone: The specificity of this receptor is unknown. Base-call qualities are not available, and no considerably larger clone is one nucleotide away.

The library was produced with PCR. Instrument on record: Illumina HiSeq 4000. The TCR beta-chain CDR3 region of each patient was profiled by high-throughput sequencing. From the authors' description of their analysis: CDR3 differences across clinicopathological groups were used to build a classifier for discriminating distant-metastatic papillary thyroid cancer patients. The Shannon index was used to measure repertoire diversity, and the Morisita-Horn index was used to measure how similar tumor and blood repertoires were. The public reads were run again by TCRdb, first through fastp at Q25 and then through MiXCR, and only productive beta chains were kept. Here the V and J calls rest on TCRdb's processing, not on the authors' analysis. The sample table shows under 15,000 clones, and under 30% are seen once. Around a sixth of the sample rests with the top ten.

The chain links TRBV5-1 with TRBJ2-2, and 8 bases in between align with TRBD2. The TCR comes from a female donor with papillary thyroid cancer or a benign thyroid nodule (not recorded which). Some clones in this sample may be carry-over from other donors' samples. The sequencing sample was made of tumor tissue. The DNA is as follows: TGCGCCAGCAGCTTGGTAAGCGGGGGCCCTACCTACACCGGGGAGCTGTTTTTT. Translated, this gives CASSLVSGGPTYTGELFF.